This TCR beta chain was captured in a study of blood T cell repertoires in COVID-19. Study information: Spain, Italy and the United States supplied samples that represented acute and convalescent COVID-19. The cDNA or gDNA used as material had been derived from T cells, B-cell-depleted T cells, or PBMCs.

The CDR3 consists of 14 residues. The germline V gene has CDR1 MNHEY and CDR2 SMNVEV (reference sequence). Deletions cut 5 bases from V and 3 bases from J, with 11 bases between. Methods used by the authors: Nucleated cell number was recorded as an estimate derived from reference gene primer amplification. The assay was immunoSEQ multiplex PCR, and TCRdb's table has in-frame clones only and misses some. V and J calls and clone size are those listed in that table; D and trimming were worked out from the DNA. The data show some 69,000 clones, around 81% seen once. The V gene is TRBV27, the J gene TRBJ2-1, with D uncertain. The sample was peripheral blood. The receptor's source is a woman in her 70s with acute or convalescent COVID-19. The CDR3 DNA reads TGTGCCAGCAGTCCCCGCCTCGGCTACAATGAGCAGTTCTTC. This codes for CASSPRLGYNEQFF.